This T cell receptor beta chain was sequenced during a study of T cell repertoires in cytomegalovirus infection (dated by TCRdb to between 2017 and 2020). A note on the overall study: Recently identified HLA-C-restricted CMV epitopes, whose presentation resists viral immunomodulation, were targeted by peptide stimulations together with well-studied HLA-B-restricted epitopes. Because public TCR beta signatures pointed to carriage of CMV infection together with the matching HLA type, the HLA type of each donor mattered for the analysis. Broader findings and caveats from the paper: In both this cohort and an independent roughly 400-donor cohort, the cumulative frequency of public TCR beta family members distinguished carriers of CMV infection plus the relevant HLA type. In the ex vivo response, HLA-C-restricted CMV-specific TCR beta clonotypes were dominant, and in two of eight donors the single most frequent clonotype came from this HLA-C-restricted group.

Trimmed from V: 6 bases; trimmed from J: 2 bases; junction bases lacking a gene match: 1. The CDR3, from cysteine to phenylalanine, totals 14 residues. Left in the record is the CDR3 DNA by itself, 42 bases read in frame from the first base. The germline V gene sets CDR1 to MNHEY and CDR2 to SVGAGI. Sequencing used an Illumina HiSeq 1500. Using fastp at Q25 and MiXCR, TCRdb reprocessed the public reads and kept productive beta chains. Rows with a matching CDR3 protein are joined into one entry that keeps the most common DNA and genes. The sample table records roughly 220,000 distinct CDR3 sequences; around two fifths of these occur just once. The ten largest clones add up to approximately 60% of the sample. This clonotype showed up just a few times. No cognate antigen has been identified for it. The input lacks base qualities; no much larger clone sits a single base away. This sample's treatment or condition label indicates: in vitro stimulation with specific CMV peptide epitopes to enrich CMV-specific T cells.

This TCR was sampled from a human donor in good health (CMV status not recorded). Some clones in this sample may be carry-over from other donors' samples. Sequencing was performed on CD8+ T cells from cultured PBMCs, taken from culture after CMV antigen stimulation. The sequence is built from TRBV6-5 and TRBJ1-5, and TRBD1 matches 10 of the central bases. The CDR3 loop reads CASRGQGGNQPQHF. In nucleotide form, the sequence is TGTGCCAGCAGAGGACAGGGGGGCAATCAGCCCCAGCATTTT.